The present entry profiles one T cell receptor beta chain with its context. No antigen is known for it. The CDR3 covers 18 residues. CDR1 SEHNR and CDR2 FQNEAQ come from the germline V gene (reference sequence). Deletions cut 3 bases from V and 0 bases from J, with 18 bases between. Repertoires were sampled repeatedly during chemoradiotherapy. Libraries were prepared by immunoSEQ multiplex PCR; TCRdb keeps only in-frame clonotypes and omits some of them. The table shows tens of thousands of clones, with more than 90% occurring only once. The sample belongs to a study of chemoradiotherapy in HPV16-positive cancers. Findings of the study overall: In HPV16-positive patients, HPV-responsive T-cell expansion tracked better recurrence-free survival. The functional HPV-specific definition rests on just a couple of HPV16-positive patients. Non-HPV-specific T cells did not expand in tumors during treatment, whereas candidate HPV-specific clones and E7-related motifs did.

The sample was blood, taken from a patient who underwent chemoradiotherapy. This clonotype originated in a human donor with HPV-associated anogenital cancer. The chain is built from TRBV7-9 and TRBJ1-5; TRBD1 is a possible D gene (6 bases). The CDR3 loop is CASSFAGAGVYSNQPQHF. Written as DNA, the CDR3 is TGTGCCAGCAGCTTTGCCGGGGCAGGGGTTTATAGCAATCAGCCCCAGCATTTT.